Following are 27 T cell receptor beta chains from one sample sequenced in a study of cytomegalovirus exposure and HLA in healthy donors. 60 Vbeta and 13 Jbeta primers were used in PCR. The table came from immunoSEQ multiplex PCR; TCRdb's copy has only in-frame clones and leaves some out. Here the sample spans 150,000 to 200,000 clones, roughly 13% being singletons. Sequences were obtained from PBMCs. The receptor source for this set is a man aged 45-65 years in good health and CMV-seropositive.

This clone was observed a few times. In DNA form, the CDR3 reads TGTGCCAGCAGCCAAGAATTGGGAGGCACTGAAGCTTTCTTT. Protein: CASSQELGGTEAFF. The rearrangement joins TRBV14 to TRBJ1-1, with no clear D. V lost 0 bases, J lost 4 bases, and 9 bases lay in between. The CDR3 consists of 14 residues. CDR1 SGHDN and CDR2 FVKESK come from the germline V gene. Based on the CDR3 plus reference TRBV14 and TRBJ1-1, the full variable domain is EAGVTQFPSHSVIEKGQTVTLRCDPISGHDNLYWYRRVMGKEIKFLLHFVKESKQDESGMPNNRFLAERTGGTYSTLKVQPAELEDSGVYFCASSQELGGTEAFFGQGTRLTVV.

A few counts support this clone. This chain uses TRBV27 with TRBJ2-1; the match to TRBD2 covers 11 bases. Germline V gene data show CDR1 as MNHEY and CDR2 as SMNVEV (reference sequence). Trimming cost V 7 bases and J 0 bases; bases outside gene matches: 5. This CDR3 spans 16 amino acids. The CDR3 DNA reads TGTGCCAGCACTTATAGCGGGGGGGGCTCCTACAATGAGCAGTTCTTC. It translates to CASTYSGGGSYNEQFF.

The chain recombines TRBV11-3 with TRBJ1-2; perhaps TRBD1 as D (6 bases). Germline CDR1 and CDR2: SGHNT and YENEEA. CDR3 size: 14 residues. The ends were cut back, 4 bases at V and 2 bases at J, with 11 bases in the middle. CDR3 coding DNA: TGTGCCAGCAGCTCGCATCAGGGGAACTATGGCTACACCTTC. The encoded protein is CASSSHQGNYGYTF.

This clone was recorded many times. The genes are TRBV7-6 and TRBJ2-5; tentatively, D is TRBD2 (5 bases). The CDR3 consists of 15 residues. Germline V gene sequence: CDR1 SGHVS, CDR2 FNYEAQ. Trimming took off 1 base at V and 2 bases at J, with 11 bases between the two ends. The CDR3 region is CASSLDPSGQETQYF. CDR3 nucleotides: TGTGCCAGCAGCTTAGATCCTTCGGGGCAAGAGACCCAGTACTTC.

This clone was counted between two and nine times. The V gene is TRBV4-3, the J gene TRBJ2-5; no definite D call. The CDR3 sequence is 15 residues long. Trimming shortened V by 0 bases and J by 1 base, and 9 bases separated the two germline ends. Germline loops: CDR1 LGHNA, CDR2 YSLEER. CDR3 amino acids: CASSQDYSGQETQYF. The CDR3 DNA sequence: TGCGCCAGCAGCCAAGACTATTCGGGCCAAGAGACCCAGTACTTC.

In the case of this clone: Other nucleotide sequences from this sample produce the same CDR3. The genes are TRBV28 and TRBJ1-4; 7 nucleotides agree with TRBD1. Germline assignment: CDR1 MDHEN and CDR2 SYDVKM. Unmatched junction bases numbered 6, after V lost 6 bases and J lost 5 bases. The CDR3 has 14 residues. In DNA, the CDR3 is TGTGCCAGCAGCCTCGACAGGGTCAATGAAAAACTGTTTTTT. As protein: CASSLDRVNEKLFF.

The chain carries TRBV11-3 and TRBJ1-2, with 8 bases matching TRBD1. The CDR3 covers 15 residues. Germline V CDR1 and CDR2: SGHNT, YENEEA. The V segment lost 1 base and the J segment 4 bases; nucleotides outside the gene matches: 5. Written as DNA, the CDR3 is TGTGCCAGCAGCTTAGGTGGACAGGGTGTCTATGGCTACACCTTC. This translates into CASSLGGQGVYGYTF.

The sample holds a few counts of this clone. V gene TRBV7-9 combines with J gene TRBJ1-2, with 7 bases matching TRBD1. The germline CDR1 and CDR2 sequences are SEHNR and FQNEAQ (reference sequence). CDR3 length: 15 residues. V was pared by 4 bases and J by 8 bases, with 13 bases of the junction left unmatched. The CDR3 DNA follows: TGTGCCAGCAGCTACGACAGGGACGAAGCGTCGGGCTACACCTTC. It specifies CASSYDRDEASGYTF. Using reference TRBV7-9 and TRBJ1-2 for the parts outside the CDR3, the full variable domain is DTGVSQNPRHKITKRGQNVTFRCDPISEHNRLYWYRQTLGQGPEFLTYFQNEAQLEKSRLLSDRFSAERPKGSFSTLEIQRTEQGDSAMYLCASSYDRDEASGYTFGSGTRLTVV.

The chain couples TRBV13 to TRBJ2-2; 9 nucleotides align to TRBD2. V lost 0 bases to trimming and J lost 5 bases; unmatched junction nucleotides: 4. Germline CDR1 PRHDT, CDR2 FYEKMQ (reference sequence). The CDR3 has 16 amino acids. The CDR3 spells CASSLGAGGRTGELFF. CDR3 sequence (DNA): TGTGCCAGCAGCTTAGGCGCGGGGGGGCGTACCGGGGAGCTGTTTTTT.

The V and J genes are TRBV4-3 and TRBJ2-6, with 13 bases that match TRBD2. V lost 4 bases to trimming and J lost 5 bases; unmatched junction nucleotides: 5. This CDR3 spans 17 amino acids. CDR1 is LGHNA, CDR2 YSLEER, per germline. The CDR3 region has the DNA TGCGCCAGCAGCCCCACTAGCGGGGGGGCCTGGGCCAACGTCCTGACTTTC. This encodes CASSPTSGGAWANVLTF.

This clone was detected a few times. The gene calls are TRBV4-3 and TRBJ1-1, with 8 bases matching TRBD1. The V and J ends lost 4 bases and 11 bases, in that order; junction bases with no gene match: 6. The CDR3 is 12 residues long. CDR1 is LGHNA and CDR2 is YSLEER in the germline V gene. The CDR3 is CASSLQGARAFF. The DNA of the CDR3 is TGCGCCAGCAGCCTTCAGGGGGCAAGGGCTTTCTTT.

This clone was observed at least ten times. This chain links TRBV9 with TRBJ1-6; unclear D gene. Germline V gene lookup returns CDR1 SGDLS and CDR2 YYNGEE. The CDR3 contains 16 residues. Trimming shortened V by 0 bases and J by 8 bases, and 15 bases separated the two germline ends. The CDR3 DNA is TGTGCCAGCAGCGTAGCTTGGCGGGTCGGATATTCACCCCTCCACTTT. Encoded protein: CASSVAWRVGYSPLHF.

The rearrangement joins TRBV9 to TRBJ2-3, with 13 bases fitting TRBD2. Germline V gives CDR1 SGDLS, CDR2 YYNGEE. V lost 3 bases, J lost 1 base, and 2 bases stayed unmatched. This CDR3 is built from 16 residues. This CDR3 is CASSEGTSGGTDTQYF. DNA for the CDR3: TGTGCCAGCAGCGAGGGGACTAGCGGGGGCACAGATACGCAGTATTTT.

This clone was observed a few times. This rearrangement joins TRBV5-4 to TRBJ2-1, with D maybe TRBD2 (5 bases). V lost 0 bases to trimming and J lost 0 bases, with 10 bases between them. Per the germline V gene, CDR1 is SGHNT and CDR2 is YYREEE (reference sequence). The CDR3 is 16 residues long. The CDR3 DNA is TGTGCCAGCAGCTTGGGACTATCAAGCTCCTACAATGAGCAGTTCTTC. Translation gives CASSLGLSSSYNEQFF.

This clone was detected only a few times. The rearrangement uses TRBV28 and TRBJ1-4, with 7 nucleotides matching TRBD1. Losses at the gene ends were 5 bases for V and 5 bases for J; bases not matched to a gene: 8. Germline CDR1 is MDHEN and CDR2 is SYDVKM. The CDR3 runs 15 residues. This CDR3 reads CASSTSDRWNEKLFF. The DNA for the CDR3 is TGTGCCAGCAGTACATCGGACAGGTGGAATGAAAAACTGTTTTTT. Using reference TRBV28 and TRBJ1-4 for the parts outside the CDR3, the full variable domain is DVKVTQSSRYLVKRTGEKVFLECVQDMDHENMFWYRQDPGLGLRLIYFSYDVKMKEKGDIPEGYSVSREKKERFSLILESASTNQTSMYLCASSTSDRWNEKLFFGSGTQLSVL.

V usage is TRBV4-3 and J usage is TRBJ1-2, with 11 nucleotides matching TRBD1. The ends lost 0 bases at V and 4 bases at J; junction bases unmatched: 4. Germline assignment: CDR1 LGHNA and CDR2 YSLEER. There are 16 residues in the CDR3. The CDR3 region is CASSQDNGQGAYGYTF. The CDR3 DNA sequence: TGCGCCAGCAGCCAAGATAACGGACAGGGGGCCTATGGCTACACCTTC.

This chain connects TRBV14 to TRBJ1-2; D is ambiguous. Germline CDR1 SGHDN, CDR2 FVKESK. The CDR3 is 13 amino acids. Trimming removed 6 bases at V and 7 bases at J, with 15 bases between. Here the CDR3 DNA reads TGTGCCAGCAGTCGGGTCAGAGGGCTTGGCTACACCTTC. It translates to CASSRVRGLGYTF. Filled out from reference TRBV14 and TRBJ1-2, the complete variable domain reads EAGVTQFPSHSVIEKGQTVTLRCDPISGHDNLYWYRRVMGKEIKFLLHFVKESKQDESGMPNNRFLAERTGGTYSTLKVQPAELEDSGVYFCASSRVRGLGYTFGSGTRLTVV.

The chain carries TRBV5-6 and TRBJ2-3, with 9 bases that match TRBD2. V was clipped by 4 bases and J by 2 bases; unmatched bases: 5. Germline values: CDR1 SGHDT, CDR2 YYEEEE. This CDR3 has 15 residues. The DNA for the CDR3 is TGTGCCAGCAGCCTCACTAGCGGGTTCACAGATACGCAGTATTTT. This translates into CASSLTSGFTDTQYF.

The chain couples TRBV9 to TRBJ1-2; 8 bases agree with TRBD1. This CDR3 is 16 amino acids long. J lost 3 bases, V lost 0 bases, and 7 bases had no gene match. In germline, CDR1 is SGDLS, CDR2 YYNGEE. This CDR3 reads CASSVGGGQVDYGYTF. Written as DNA, the CDR3 is TGTGCCAGCAGCGTAGGGGGGGGACAGGTTGACTATGGCTACACCTTC. Full variable domain (remainder filled in from reference TRBV9 and TRBJ1-2): DSGVTQTPKHLITATGQRVTLRCSPRSGDLSVYWYQQSLDQGLQFLIQYYNGEERAKGNILERFSAQQFPDLHSELNLSSLELGDSALYFCASSVGGGQVDYGYTFGSGTRLTVV.

This chain uses TRBV5-1 with TRBJ1-2; D might be TRBD1 (6 bases). Germline loops: CDR1 SGHRS, CDR2 YFSETQ. The CDR3 consists of 14 residues. With 4 bases removed from V and 4 bases from J, the gap between germline ends came to 14 bases. The CDR3 sequence is CASSPMDSLYGYTF. The CDR3 DNA sequence: TGCGCCAGCAGCCCTATGGACAGCCTCTATGGCTACACCTTC.

This chain uses TRBV30 with TRBJ2-7; D possibly corresponds to TRBD2 (5 bases). V shed 1 base and J shed 2 bases, with 12 bases lying between them. The CDR3 consists of 14 residues. Germline V gene data show CDR1 as GTSNPN and CDR2 as SVGIG (reference sequence). DNA of the CDR3: TGTGCCTGGAGTGGAGGACTCCATGCCTACGAGCAGTACTTC. The encoded protein is CAWSGGLHAYEQYF.

This clone has a single count. The chain recombines TRBV5-4 with TRBJ2-2; D call uncertain. Germline V lookup: CDR1 SGHNT, CDR2 YYREEE (reference sequence). The CDR3 extends over 17 amino acids. V was trimmed by 2 bases and J by 3 bases, leaving 17 bases between them. CDR3 nucleotides: TGTGCCAGCAGCTTTGCCAGAGGTAGTTGGGACACCGGGGAGCTGTTTTTT. As protein: CASSFARGSWDTGELFF.

The chain carries TRBV6-6 and TRBJ1-2; 11 bases match TRBD1. This CDR3 contains 16 residues. V shed 2 bases and J 6 bases; nucleotides not matched to a gene: 8. Germline V gives CDR1 MNHNY, CDR2 SVGAGI (reference sequence). The CDR3 DNA sequence: TGTGCCAGCAGTTACGGGGCGGGACAGGGGGGTAATGGCTACACCTTC. Its protein is CASSYGAGQGGNGYTF.

The genes are TRBV28 and TRBJ1-6; the D gene is possibly TRBD1 (6 bases). Germline CDR1 reads MDHEN; CDR2 reads SYDVKM. The CDR3 is 16 amino acids. With 3 bases removed from V and 2 bases from J, the gap between germline ends came to 11 bases. The CDR3 here is CASSFRRTAYNSPLHF. CDR3 in DNA: TGTGCCAGCAGTTTCCGAAGGACAGCCTATAATTCACCCCTCCACTTT.

The rearrangement links TRBV11-3 to TRBJ2-6; no reliable D call. Germline CDR1 and CDR2: SGHNT and YENEEA. V lost 4 bases and J lost 1, with 8 bases in between. The CDR3 has 15 residues. CDR3 in DNA: TGTGCCAGCAGCTCCCTCCGGTCTGGGGCCAACGTCCTGACTTTC. It is translated as CASSSLRSGANVLTF.

This clone turned up a few times. The DNA of the CDR3 is TGTGCCAGCACCTGGACAGCGGAATATGGTGAAGCTTTCTTT. As protein: CASTWTAEYGEAFF. The chain uses TRBV6-1 and TRBJ1-1, with D possibly matching TRBD1 (6 bases). The CDR3 extends over 14 amino acids. V lost 7 bases and J lost 7, with 19 bases in between. Germline V gene lookup returns CDR1 MNHNS and CDR2 SASEGT.

This clone showed up just a few times. V is TRBV5-1 and J is TRBJ2-5; no definite D call. CDR3 length: 13 amino acids. V dropped 3 bases and J dropped 2 bases, with 8 bases sitting between them. The germline V gene encodes CDR1 SGHRS and CDR2 YFSETQ. DNA of the CDR3: TGCGCCAGCAGCTCCCAGGATCAAGAGACCCAGTACTTC. It translates to CASSSQDQETQYF. The variable domain in full, with the rest retrieved from reference TRBV5-1 and TRBJ2-5, is KAGVTQTPRYLIKTRGQQVTLSCSPISGHRSVSWYQQTPGQGLQFLFEYFSETQRNKGNFPGRFSGRQFSNSRSEMNVSTLELGDSALYLCASSSQDQETQYFGPGTRLLVL.